These T cell receptor beta chains were read from a single sample in a study of shared clonotypes between healthy human individuals. TCRdb keeps only in-frame clones here, not all; method: immunoSEQ multiplex PCR. The table includes about a million clones, 76% detected once. Sample: memory CD4+ T cells sorted from blood. The receptor source for this set is a man younger than 35 in good health. The CDR3 runs from the conserved cysteine through the conserved F or W. Fields, in order: clone size, J gene, D gene, V gene, CDR3 protein, CDR3 DNA. A D gene is named only where the DNA matches it firmly. The size entry is marked missing in some rows and otherwise reads once, few, many or a size class.

>.|TRBJ1-6|.|TRBV5-1
CASTSSSYNSPLHF
TGCGCCAGCACCTCGAGCTCCTATAATTCACCCCTCCACTTT
>.|TRBJ1-2|.|TRBV18
CASSPLDSYGYTF
TGTGCCAGCTCACCTTTAGACAGCTATGGCTACACCTTC
>.|TRBJ2-7|TRBD2|TRBV14
CASSTTSGGPREQYF
TGTGCCAGCAGCACTACTAGCGGGGGACCAAGGGAGCAGTACTTC
>.|TRBJ1-6|.|TRBV9
CASSVAPGGNSPLHF
TGTGCCAGCAGCGTAGCTCCCGGGGGCAATTCACCCCTCCACTTT
>few|TRBJ2-5|.|TRBV11-3
CASSPGVRGGRETQYF
TGTGCCAGCAGCCCAGGCGTACGTGGGGGAAGGGAGACCCAGTACTTC
>.|TRBJ1-1|.|TRBV7-8
CASSQVGERTEAFF
TGTGCCAGCAGTCAGGTTGGGGAAAGGACTGAAGCTTTCTTT
>.|TRBJ1-3|.|TRBV5-1
CASSLAGSSGNTIYF
TGCGCCAGCAGCTTGGCCGGGAGCTCTGGAAACACCATATATTTT
>.|TRBJ1-2|.|TRBV7-8
CASSLSGTRGYTF
TGTGCCAGCAGCTTAAGCGGGACTCGAGGCTACACCTTC
>.|TRBJ1-2|.|TRBV4-1
CASSQISGYFGYGYTF
TGCGCCAGCAGCCAGATCTCAGGGTACTTTGGCTATGGCTACACCTTC
>few|TRBJ2-3|TRBD1|TRBV11-2
CASSPMTGGSTDTQYF
TGTGCCAGCAGCCCGATGACAGGGGGTAGCACAGATACGCAGTATTTT
>.|TRBJ2-7|.|TRBV5-1
CASSRTGGAYEQYF
TGCGCCAGCAGCAGAACAGGGGGGGCCTACGAGCAGTACTTC
>.|TRBJ1-3|.|TRBV4-3
CASSQDLARTGSGNTIYF
TGCGCCAGCAGCCAAGATCTAGCCAGAACCGGCTCTGGAAACACCATATATTTT
>.|TRBJ1-4|.|TRBV27
CASSRSDEKLFF
TGTGCCAGCAGTCGCAGCGATGAAAAACTGTTTTTT
>.|TRBJ2-7|TRBD2|TRBV7-2
CASSPGGTSGRESYEQYF
TGTGCCAGCAGCCCGGGGGGTACTAGCGGGAGGGAAAGCTACGAGCAGTACTTC
>.|TRBJ2-7|TRBD1|TRBV7-9
CASSLSRGQGPSIYF
TGTGCCAGCAGCTTATCCCGAGGACAGGGGCCGAGTATATACTTC
>.|TRBJ2-1|.|TRBV2
CASSPQGLQQFF
TGTGCCAGCAGTCCTCAGGGGTTGCAGCAGTTCTTC
>.|TRBJ2-6|.|TRBV11-2
CASSRISGANVLTF
TGTGCCAGCAGCCGCATCTCTGGGGCCAACGTCCTGACTTTC
>.|TRBJ2-1|TRBD2|TRBV6-5
CASRTTSGSHDEQFF
TGTGCCAGCAGAACGACTAGCGGGAGTCACGATGAGCAGTTCTTC
>.|TRBJ2-1|.|TRBV29-1
CSVETGGGREQFF
TGCAGCGTTGAAACTGGTGGTGGGCGCGAGCAGTTCTTC
>.|TRBJ1-3|.|TRBV29-1
CSALLQAGNTIYF
TGCAGCGCCCTACTCCAGGCAGGAAACACCATATATTTT
>.|TRBJ2-3|.|TRBV19
CASSYGQLSTDTQYF
TGTGCCAGTTCCTATGGACAGCTTAGCACAGATACGCAGTATTTT
>.|TRBJ1-2|.|TRBV7-2
CASSWPTTANYGYTF
TGTGCCAGCAGCTGGCCCACGACAGCAAACTATGGCTACACCTTC
>.|TRBJ2-4|.|TRBV6-6
CASTNKGDIQYF
TGTGCCAGCACTAACAAGGGTGACATTCAGTACTTC
>.|TRBJ1-6|.|TRBV6-5
CASSYETDTYNSPLHF
TGTGCCAGCAGCTACGAGACAGACACATATAATTCACCCCTCCACTTT
>.|TRBJ1-1|TRBD1|TRBV10-1
CASSETTGGNTEAFF
TGCGCCAGCAGTGAGACGACAGGGGGGAACACTGAAGCTTTCTTT
>.|TRBJ1-3|.|TRBV30
CAWSVGRRGRDTIYF
TGTGCCTGGAGTGTAGGTCGGCGCGGGAGGGACACCATATATTTT
>.|TRBJ1-4|.|TRBV28
CASSSLGATNEKLFF
TGTGCCAGCAGCTCACTCGGAGCAACTAATGAAAAACTGTTTTTT
>.|TRBJ1-4|.|TRBV5-4
CASSPPGVDEKLFF
TGTGCCAGCAGTCCCCCAGGGGTTGATGAAAAACTGTTTTTT
>.|TRBJ2-5|.|TRBV27
CASSFQVPSPSAQETQYF
TGTGCCAGCAGTTTCCAAGTCCCCAGCCCCTCGGCCCAAGAGACCCAGTACTTC
>.|TRBJ2-5|TRBD1|TRBV11-2
CASSRTGTGGGGETQYF
TGTGCCAGCTCGAGGACCGGGACAGGGGGCGGCGGGGAGACCCAGTACTTC
>.|TRBJ1-2|TRBD1|TRBV4-1
CASSRTGWDPDTF
TGCGCCAGCAGCCGGACAGGGTGGGACCCGGACACCTTC
>.|TRBJ1-5|.|TRBV10-2
CASSQDSYSNQPQHF
TGCGCCAGCAGTCAGGACAGTTATAGCAATCAGCCCCAGCATTTT
>.|TRBJ2-5|.|TRBV7-7
CASSSRIHAQETQYF
TGTGCTAGCAGCTCCCGTATACATGCTCAAGAGACCCAGTACTTC
>.|TRBJ1-5|.|TRBV29-1
CSVGVGQGDNQPQHF
TGCAGCGTTGGAGTGGGGCAGGGTGACAATCAGCCCCAGCATTTT
>.|TRBJ1-2|TRBD1|TRBV9
CASSSGTGVVWGYTF
TGTGCCAGCAGCTCCGGAACAGGGGTGGTATGGGGCTACACCTTC
>.|TRBJ1-1|.|TRBV27
CASRPGWGTEAFF
TGTGCCAGCAGGCCCGGATGGGGCACTGAAGCTTTCTTT
>.|TRBJ1-1|.|TRBV30
CAWSAPLIAGTGATEAFF
TGTGCCTGGAGTGCCCCTTTGATCGCCGGGACGGGAGCCACTGAAGCTTTCTTT
>.|TRBJ2-4|.|TRBV2
CASSNGVAKNIQYF
TGTGCCAGCAGTAACGGGGTAGCCAAAAACATTCAGTACTTC
>.|TRBJ2-3|TRBD1|TRBV10-1
CASSGTLGQGGGDTQYF
TGCGCCAGCAGTGGGACCCTGGGACAGGGTGGTGGAGATACGCAGTATTTT
>.|TRBJ2-6|.|TRBV5-1
CASSAGRSGANVLTF
TGCGCCAGCAGCGCGGGGCGTTCTGGGGCCAACGTCCTGACTTTC
>.|TRBJ1-1|.|TRBV6-5
CASSSGLTISNTEAFF
TGTGCCAGCAGTTCGGGCCTTACGATCTCGAACACTGAAGCTTTCTTT